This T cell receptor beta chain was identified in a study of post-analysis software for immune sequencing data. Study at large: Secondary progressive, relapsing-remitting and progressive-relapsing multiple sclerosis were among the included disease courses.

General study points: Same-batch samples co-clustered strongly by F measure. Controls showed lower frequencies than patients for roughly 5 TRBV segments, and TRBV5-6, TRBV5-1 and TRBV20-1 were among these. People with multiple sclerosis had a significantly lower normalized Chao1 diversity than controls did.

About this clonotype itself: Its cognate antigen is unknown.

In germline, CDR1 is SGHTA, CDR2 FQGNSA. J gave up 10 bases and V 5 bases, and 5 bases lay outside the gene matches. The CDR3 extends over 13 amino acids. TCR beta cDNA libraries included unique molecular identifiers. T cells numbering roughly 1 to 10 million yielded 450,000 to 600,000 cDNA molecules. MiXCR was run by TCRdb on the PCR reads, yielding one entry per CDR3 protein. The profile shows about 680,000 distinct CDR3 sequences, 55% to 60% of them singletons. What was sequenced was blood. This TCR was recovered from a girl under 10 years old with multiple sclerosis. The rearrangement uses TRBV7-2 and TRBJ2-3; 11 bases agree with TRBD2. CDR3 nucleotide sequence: TGTGCCAGCAGCCTTAGCGGGGGGGCCTCGCAGTATTTT. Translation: CASSLSGGASQYF.